Presented here are 12 T cell receptor beta chains from one specimen sequenced in a study of regulatory T cells in long-lasting Graves disease. HTBI primers from iRepertoire and Arm-PCR of CDR3 regions yielded the TCR beta libraries. TCRdb analysed the multiplex PCR reads with MiXCR anew, one entry per CDR3 protein. This sample has more than 450,000 distinct CDR3 sequences, with 15% to 20% found just once. Time point meaning: newly diagnosed GD, antithyroid drugs for less than 3 months. After RNA was extracted from PBMCs, the TCR library was made from it. These sequences were also reported in another study, on T cells in Graves' hyperthyroidism and ophthalmopathy.

This specimen was peripheral blood mononuclear cells (PBMCs), taken at new diagnosis, from a patient treated with antithyroid drugs. The receptor source for this set is a man between 35 and 55 years old with Graves disease.

This clonotype was recorded many times. J is TRBJ2-3 and V is TRBV11-2; D is ambiguous. The CDR3 has 13 amino acids. From germline, CDR1 is SGHAT and CDR2 FQNNGV. V lost 1 base and J 5 bases, leaving 7 bases between the germline ends. For the CDR3, the DNA is TGTGCCAGCAGCTTAGCGGTTAAAGATACGCAGTATTTT. It is translated as CASSLAVKDTQYF.

This clonotype was counted at least ten times. The chain's CDR3 is CASTTRAKGEDTQYF. CDR3 in DNA: TGTGCCAGCACCACCCGCGCGAAAGGGGAAGATACGCAGTATTTT. The chain combines TRBV12-3 or TRBV12-4 with TRBJ2-3; D is perhaps TRBD1 (5 bases). Trimming removed 7 bases at V and 5 bases at J, with 19 bases between. There are 15 residues in the CDR3.

This clonotype was counted ten times or more. This sequence joins TRBV18 and TRBJ2-7; either TRBD1 or TRBD2 may fit D (6 bases each). V was clipped by 3 bases and J by 2 bases, with 14 bases between them. The CDR3 spans 15 residues. CDR1 and CDR2 from the germline V gene are KGHSH and LQKENI. CDR3 coding DNA: TGTGCCAGCTCACCGTCCCAGGGGAGGACCTACGAGCAGTACTTC. As protein: CASSPSQGRTYEQYF. The full variable domain, in which reference TRBV18 and TRBJ2-7 provide the parts outside the CDR3, is NAGVMQNPRHLVRRRGQEARLRCSPMKGHSHVYWYRQLPEEGLKFMVYLQKENIIDESGMPKERFSAEFPKEGPSILRIQQVVRGDSAAYFCASSPSQGRTYEQYFGPGTRLTVT.

This clonotype was seen repeatedly, ten times or more. The chain has TRBV3-1 and TRBJ1-5; TRBD1 matches 7 bases. This CDR3 has 16 amino acids. The germline V gene has CDR1 LGHDT and CDR2 YNNKEL (reference sequence). The V gene end was trimmed by 1 base and the J gene end by 3 bases; junction bases not matched to a gene: 6. The CDR3 loop reads CASSQVRTGVNQPQHF. DNA for the CDR3: TGTGCCAGCAGCCAAGTGAGGACAGGAGTCAATCAGCCCCAGCATTTT.

This clonotype occurred many times. The chain links TRBV3-1 to TRBJ2-5; D uncertain. The CDR3 sequence is 16 residues long. Germline V gene lookup returns CDR1 LGHDT and CDR2 YNNKEL (reference sequence). With 3 bases removed from V and 1 base from J, the gap between germline ends came to 15 bases. The CDR3, as DNA: TGTGCCAGCAGCCATCGACTCGACGGTTCCCAAGAGACCCAGTACTTC. Residues: CASSHRLDGSQETQYF.

This clonotype was picked up many times. This chain connects TRBV28 to TRBJ2-7; D not resolved. Trimming stripped 7 bases from V and 3 bases from J, with 16 bases between. This CDR3 has 14 amino acids. Germline CDR1 and CDR2: MDHEN and SYDVKM. CDR3 amino acids: CASNPRRLGYEQYF. CDR3 nucleotides: TGTGCCAGCAATCCTAGGCGACTTGGCTACGAGCAGTACTTC.

There are many counts of this clonotype. This rearrangement joins TRBV7-8 to TRBJ1-1; D ambiguous. The CDR3 covers 14 residues. CDR1 and CDR2 (germline): SGHVS, FQNEAQ. Between the trimmed V and J ends, which lost 0 bases and 11 bases, there was a span of 16 bases. The CDR3 DNA reads as TGTGCCAGCAGCTTAGCGCTTGCCGAGGGCGAGGCTTTCTTT. This gives the protein CASSLALAEGEAFF.

This clonotype was found many times. The CDR3 region has the DNA TGCGCCAGCAGTGAGTCGTTGCGCCGGGGGACCCAGTACTTC. Its protein is CASSESLRRGTQYF. The chain combines TRBV10-1 with TRBJ2-5; a possible D gene is TRBD2 (5 bases). The CDR3 spans 14 residues. Germline V gives CDR1 WNHNN, CDR2 SYGVQD (reference sequence). V lost 0 bases to trimming and J lost 7 bases, with 12 bases between them.

In this sample, this clonotype turned up many times. The chain couples TRBV5-1 to TRBJ2-1; TRBD1 matches at 8 bases. This CDR3 has 16 amino acids. V trimming: 4 bases; J trimming: 3 bases; junction bases outside the gene matches: 9. Germline loops: CDR1 SGHRS, CDR2 YFSETQ. The CDR3 here is CASSPRTGQIYNEQFF. CDR3 bases: TGCGCCAGCAGCCCTAGGACAGGGCAGATCTACAATGAGCAGTTCTTC.

Ten or more counts support this clonotype. CDR3 bases: TGTGCCAGCAGCTTAGATCAACAGGGGCACTTCGCGAACACCGGGGAGCTGTTTTTT. Encoded protein: CASSLDQQGHFANTGELFF. V is TRBV7-2 and J is TRBJ2-2, with TRBD1 matching 7 bases. V was pared by 1 base and J by 0 bases, with 11 bases of the junction left unmatched. CDR3 length: 19 amino acids. Germline lookup yields CDR1 SGHTA and CDR2 FQGNSA. Full variable domain (remainder filled in from reference TRBV7-2 and TRBJ2-2): GAGVSQSPSNKVTEKGKDVELRCDPISGHTALYWYRQSLGQGLEFLIYFQGNSAPDKSGLPSDRFSAERTGGSVSTLTIQRTQQEDSAVYLCASSLDQQGHFANTGELFFGEGSRLTVL.

This clonotype was counted between two and nine times. The gene calls are TRBV20-1 and TRBJ2-1; 9 nucleotides agree with TRBD2. CDR3 length equals 17 residues. With V trimmed by 0 bases and J by 2 bases, 8 bases remained unmatched. The germline V gene has CDR1 DFQATT and CDR2 SNEGSKA (reference sequence). CDR3 residues: CSARDMSGRYPYNEQFF. The CDR3 nucleotides read TGCAGTGCTAGAGATATGAGCGGGAGGTACCCCTACAATGAGCAGTTCTTC.

This clonotype was counted between two and nine times. V is TRBV12-3 or TRBV12-4 and J is TRBJ2-3; 16 positions match TRBD2. The CDR3 length is 18 residues. Losses at the gene ends were 6 bases for V and 1 base for J; bases not matched to a gene: 7. CDR3 in amino acids: CASRPSGTSGRGTDTQYF. The CDR3 DNA reads as TGTGCCAGCAGACCGAGCGGGACTAGCGGGAGGGGCACAGATACGCAGTATTTT.